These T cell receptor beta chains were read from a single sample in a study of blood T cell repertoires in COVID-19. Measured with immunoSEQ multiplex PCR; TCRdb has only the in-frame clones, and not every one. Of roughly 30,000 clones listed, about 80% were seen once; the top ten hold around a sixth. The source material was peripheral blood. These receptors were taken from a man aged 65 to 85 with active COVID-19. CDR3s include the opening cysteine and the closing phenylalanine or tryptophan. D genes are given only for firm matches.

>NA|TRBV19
CASTMDSQYTDTQYF
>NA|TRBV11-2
CASSVQVLETQYF
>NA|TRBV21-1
CASSKGGRAPYGYTF
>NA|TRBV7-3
CASSLGGAPGEKLFF
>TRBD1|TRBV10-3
CAIRATGNDEQYF
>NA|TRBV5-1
CASSLDAGVVNTEAFF
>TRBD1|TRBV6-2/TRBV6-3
CASSYDPGSGGQPQHF
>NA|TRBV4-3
CASSRAVAHSDSGNTIYF
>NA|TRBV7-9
CASSVRGQPQHF
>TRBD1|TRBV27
CASSPRQGGRGSPLHF
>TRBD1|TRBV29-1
CSVGDRYNQPQHF
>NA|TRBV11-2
CASSIRESTEAFF
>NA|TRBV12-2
CASRGRQGIAKNIQYF
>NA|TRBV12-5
CASGFSTQAFYGYTF
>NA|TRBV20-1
CSARVSEKLFF
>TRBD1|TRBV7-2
CASSLVLQGAGGELFF
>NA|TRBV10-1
CASSAGHPNTEAFF
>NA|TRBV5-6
CASSYWRATYNSPLHF
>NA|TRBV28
CASSITVPPSQHF
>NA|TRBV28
CASSSQGISNTEAFF
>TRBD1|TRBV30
CAWSTGTGNQPQHF
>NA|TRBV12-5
CASGLKEGYEQYF
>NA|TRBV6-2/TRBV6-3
CASSYGGGATEAFF
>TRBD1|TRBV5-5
CASSLKGAYTEAFF
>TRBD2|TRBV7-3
CASSSSGGPNTQYF
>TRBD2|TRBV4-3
CASSQDRGLAGTQETQYF
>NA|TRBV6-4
CATAREYGEKLFF
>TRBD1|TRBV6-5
CASSYGQGSINEQFF